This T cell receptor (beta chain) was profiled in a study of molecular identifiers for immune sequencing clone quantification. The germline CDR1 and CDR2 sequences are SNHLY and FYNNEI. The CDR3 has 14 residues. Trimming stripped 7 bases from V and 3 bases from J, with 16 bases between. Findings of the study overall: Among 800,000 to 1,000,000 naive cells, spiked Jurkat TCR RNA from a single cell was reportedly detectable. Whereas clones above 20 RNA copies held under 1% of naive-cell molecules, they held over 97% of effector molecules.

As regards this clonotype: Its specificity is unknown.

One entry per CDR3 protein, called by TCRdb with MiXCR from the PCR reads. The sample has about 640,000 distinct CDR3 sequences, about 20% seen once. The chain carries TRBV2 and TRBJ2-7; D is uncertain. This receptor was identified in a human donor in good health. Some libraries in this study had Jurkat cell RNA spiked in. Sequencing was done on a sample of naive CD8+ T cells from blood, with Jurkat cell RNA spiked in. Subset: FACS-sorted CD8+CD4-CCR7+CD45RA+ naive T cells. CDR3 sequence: CASNVETKVYEQYF. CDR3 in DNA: TGTGCCAGCAATGTAGAAACAAAGGTCTACGAGCAGTACTTC.